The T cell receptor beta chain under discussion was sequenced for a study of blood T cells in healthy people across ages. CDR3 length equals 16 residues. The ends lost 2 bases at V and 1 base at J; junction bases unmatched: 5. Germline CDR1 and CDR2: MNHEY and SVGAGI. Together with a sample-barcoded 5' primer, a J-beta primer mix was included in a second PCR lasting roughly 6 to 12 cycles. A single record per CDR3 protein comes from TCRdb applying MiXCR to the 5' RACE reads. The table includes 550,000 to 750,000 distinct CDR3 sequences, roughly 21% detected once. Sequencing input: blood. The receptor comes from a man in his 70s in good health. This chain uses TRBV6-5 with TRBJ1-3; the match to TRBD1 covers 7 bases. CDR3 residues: CASSYGRGTSGNTIYF. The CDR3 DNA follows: TGTGCCAGCAGTTACGGCAGGGGGACATCTGGAAACACCATATATTTT.